This passage covers 2 T cell receptor beta chains from one sample sequenced in a study of T cell responses to AZD1222 COVID-19 vaccine. The data were produced by immunoSEQ multiplex PCR, yet TCRdb's version contains in-frame clones alone and is incomplete. This sample has about 110,000 clones, with 88% found just once. Sequencing used peripheral blood, obtained on day 0 of MenACWY control vaccination. All receptors derive from an adult in good health.

V and J are TRBV2 and TRBJ1-5, with no clear D. This CDR3 contains 14 residues. V lost 6 bases, J lost 0 bases, and 9 bases lay in between. Germline CDR1 SNHLY, CDR2 FYNNEI. The CDR3 sequence is CASSPDISNQPQHF. The CDR3 region has the DNA TGTGCCAGCAGCCCCGACATTAGCAATCAGCCCCAGCATTTT. The variable domain in full, completed from reference TRBV2 and TRBJ1-5, reads EPEVTQTPSHQVTQMGQEVILRCVPISNHLYFYWYRQILGQKVEFLVSFYNNEISEKSEIFDDQFSVERPDGSNFTLKIRSTKLEDSAMYFCASSPDISNQPQHFGDGTRLSIL.

The chain uses TRBV4-3 and TRBJ1-2; no definite D call. The CDR3 is made up of 15 amino acids. CDR1 and CDR2 (germline): LGHNA, YSLEER. The ends were cut back, 0 bases at V and 0 bases at J, with 8 bases in the middle. CDR3 coding DNA: TGCGCCAGCAGCCAAGATAAGGGAACTAACTATGGCTACACCTTC. It specifies CASSQDKGTNYGYTF.